This record covers a single T cell receptor beta chain. TCRdb independently ran MiXCR on the RT-PCR reads; one entry per CDR3 protein. The top ten clones hold around 3.3% of a sample with over 150,000 distinct CDR3 sequences, roughly 31% of them seen once. The data belong to a study of patients and donors after allogeneic stem cell transplantation. This sequence originates from a human donor who was either an allogeneic HSCT recipient or a stem cell or donor lymphocyte infusion donor (not recorded which). It is not recorded whose cells these are; they may come from a transplant donor. The material sequenced was blood, either unsorted or a sorted T cell fraction (not recorded which).

In DNA form, the CDR3 reads TGTGCCAGCAGCTTAACACCCCCCGGATCACCCCTCCACTTT. Its protein is CASSLTPPGSPLHF. The chain combines TRBV7-6 with TRBJ1-6; no clear D gene. CDR3 length: 14 residues. V was pared by 2 bases and J by 10 bases, with 12 bases between. In germline, CDR1 is SGHVS, CDR2 FNYEAQ.